The source of this TCR beta chain is a study of T cell responses to AZD1222 COVID-19 vaccine (dated by TCRdb to 2020 to 2023). Describing the broader study: A total of 233 trial participants underwent TCR sequencing, of whom approximately 210 received two doses of AZD1222 and about 26 received two doses of the MenACWY control vaccine. Enrollment into the trials was organized by age into subgroups of 18-55, 56-69 and 70-plus years, and those subgroups contained roughly 140, 27 and 60 TCR-sequenced participants, respectively.

V loses 6 bases of germline sequence and J loses 1 base, and the interval between the two ends is 9 bases. Measured from the cysteine to the phenylalanine, the CDR3 is 13 residues long. Here the CDR3 DNA is all that survives: 39 bases in frame from base 1. Reading the germline V gene gives CDR1 MNHEY and CDR2 SVGAGI. The investigation overall reported the following: The 56-69-year group was small, and its depth increase did not reach significance, likely because of low power. Most participants were white British and females outnumbered males, and the authors suggested that clonal diversity may have been underestimated. The whole spike protein was spanned by vaccine-associated CD4 TCRs, and dominant responses were seen in regions 160-218 and 743-854. Only five to seven AZD1222 recipients were SARS-CoV-2 seropositive at baseline, limiting conclusions about previously exposed vaccinees. Because no day 14 peak-response samples were available, the repertoires could be characterized only after the peak T cell response. Epitopes outside the regions mutated in the B.1.351 and B.1.1.7 variants were reportedly recognized by nearly half of the unique spike-specific TCRs. Spike-specific TCR breadth and depth rose significantly after two AZD1222 doses compared with day 0 and with MenACWY recipients.

The CDR3 regions of human TCRbeta chains were analyzed by immunosequencing. Regarding the original processing steps: Repertoire TCRs were matched against a reference library of SARS-CoV-2-specific TCRs generated with the MIRA antigen-specificity platform. Breadth meant the fraction of unique TCRs that were SARS-CoV-2-associated, whereas depth meant the fraction of total T cells that were SARS-CoV-2-associated. Using the MIRA data, each spike-specific TCR was assigned both to the spike region to which the TCR was reactive and to a CD4 or CD8 class. Log10-transformed breadth and depth values were compared by one-way ANOVA with Sidak's multiple comparisons tests. Sourced from immuneACCESS, this table was stored by TCRdb with only in-frame sequences that have V and J called. A share of the clones is absent; for the studies checked, an unresolved V gene accounts for under half, and the remainder has no known explanation. V, J and clone size reflect that table, while D and trimming were determined from the DNA. Counted in this sample were approximately 120,000 clones; 80% to 90% of them appeared once. Of the sample, roughly a tenth is held by the ten largest clones.

For this clone: No antigen is known for it. It has no much larger one-base neighbor in the sample; base qualities were not kept.

In light of the paper, this sample's time point label describes: about 28 days (+/-7) after the second vaccine dose. AZD1222 recipients given second doses at about 4 weeks or at about 12 weeks were pooled, since spike-specific TCR depth and breadth were not found to differ between the two schedules. Vaccinee samples were obtained from the UK trials COV001 and COV002, which included a single-blind randomized controlled phase 2/3 trial of AZD1222 (ChAdOx1 nCoV-19) in healthy adults. For TCRbeta chain sequencing, PBMC samples from trial participants were taken at day 0 and at day 28 after the second dose.

Recombination joined TRBV6-5 with TRBJ1-1; no D segment can be confidently identified. The sequence was collected from an adult who received the AZD1222 COVID-19 vaccine. The sample here was peripheral blood, taken 28 days after the second AZD1222 dose. The nucleotide sequence reads TGTGCCAGCAGGGCAGACCCGAACACTGAAGCTTTCTTT. This translates into CASRADPNTEAFF.